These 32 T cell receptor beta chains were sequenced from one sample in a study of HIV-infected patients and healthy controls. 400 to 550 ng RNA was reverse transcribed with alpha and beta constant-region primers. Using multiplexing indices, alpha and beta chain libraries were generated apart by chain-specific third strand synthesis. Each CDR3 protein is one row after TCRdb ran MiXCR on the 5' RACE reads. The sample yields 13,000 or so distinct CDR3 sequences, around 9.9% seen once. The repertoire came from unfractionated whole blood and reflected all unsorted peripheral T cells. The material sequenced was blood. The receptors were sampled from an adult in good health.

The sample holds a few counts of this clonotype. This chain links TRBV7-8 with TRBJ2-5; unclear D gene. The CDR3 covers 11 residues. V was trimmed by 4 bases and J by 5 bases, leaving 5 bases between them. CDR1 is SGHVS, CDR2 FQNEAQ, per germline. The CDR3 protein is CASSSLETQYF. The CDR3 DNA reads TGTGCCAGCAGCTCCCTGGAGACCCAGTACTTC.

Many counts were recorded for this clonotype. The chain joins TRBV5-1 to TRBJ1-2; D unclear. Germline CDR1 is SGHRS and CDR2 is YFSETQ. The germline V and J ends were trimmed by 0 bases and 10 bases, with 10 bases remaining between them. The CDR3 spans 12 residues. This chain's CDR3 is CASSLVEGDYTF. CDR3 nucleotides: TGCGCCAGCAGCTTGGTGGAAGGCGACTACACCTTC.

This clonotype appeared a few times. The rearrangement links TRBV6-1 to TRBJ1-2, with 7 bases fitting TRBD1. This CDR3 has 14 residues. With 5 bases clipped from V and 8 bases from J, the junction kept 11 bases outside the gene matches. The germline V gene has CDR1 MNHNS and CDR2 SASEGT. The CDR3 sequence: CASSPSGGAQGYTF. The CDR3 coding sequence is TGTGCCAGCAGTCCTTCAGGGGGGGCGCAAGGCTACACCTTC.

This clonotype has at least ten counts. The CDR3 region has the DNA TGTGCCAGCAGCTTGGAGGGAACGGGAGTGGGAAATGAGCAGTTCTTC. As protein: CASSLEGTGVGNEQFF. This sequence joins TRBV5-4 and TRBJ2-1, with D perhaps matching TRBD2 (6 bases). The CDR3 is made up of 16 amino acids. Germline values: CDR1 SGHNT, CDR2 YYREEE (reference sequence). V gave up 0 bases and J gave up 7 bases, with 17 bases separating them.

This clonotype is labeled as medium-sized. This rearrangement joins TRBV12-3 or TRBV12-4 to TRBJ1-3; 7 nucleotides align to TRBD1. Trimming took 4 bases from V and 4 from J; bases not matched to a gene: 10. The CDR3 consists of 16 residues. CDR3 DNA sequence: TGTGCCAGCAGTTCCCCGACAGGGATGGGAGGAAACACCATATATTTT. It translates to CASSSPTGMGGNTIYF.

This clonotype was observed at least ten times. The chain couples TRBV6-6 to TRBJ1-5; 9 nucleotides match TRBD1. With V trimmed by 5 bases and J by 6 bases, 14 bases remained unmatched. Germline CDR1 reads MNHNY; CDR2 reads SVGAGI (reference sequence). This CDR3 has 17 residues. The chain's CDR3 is CASSTTTGGRAGQPQHF. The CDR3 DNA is TGTGCCAGCAGTACTACCACAGGGGGCAGGGCGGGTCAGCCCCAGCATTTT.

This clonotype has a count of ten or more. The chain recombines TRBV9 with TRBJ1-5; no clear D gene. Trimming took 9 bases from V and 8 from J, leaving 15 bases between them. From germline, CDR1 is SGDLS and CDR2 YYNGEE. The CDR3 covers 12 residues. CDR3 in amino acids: CANHLTVKPQHF. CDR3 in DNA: TGTGCCAACCACTTAACGGTCAAGCCCCAGCATTTT.

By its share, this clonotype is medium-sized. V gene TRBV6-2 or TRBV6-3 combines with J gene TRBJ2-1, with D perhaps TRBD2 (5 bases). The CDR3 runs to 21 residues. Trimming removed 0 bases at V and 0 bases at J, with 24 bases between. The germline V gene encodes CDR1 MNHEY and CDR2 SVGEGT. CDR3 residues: CASSYSVARTATKSSYNEQFF. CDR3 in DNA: TGTGCCAGCAGTTACTCGGTGGCTCGGACTGCCACTAAAAGCTCCTACAATGAGCAGTTCTTC.

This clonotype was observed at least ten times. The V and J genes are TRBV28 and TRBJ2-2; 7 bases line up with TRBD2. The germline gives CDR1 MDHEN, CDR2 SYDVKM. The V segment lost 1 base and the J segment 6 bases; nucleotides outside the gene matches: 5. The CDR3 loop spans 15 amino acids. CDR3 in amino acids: CASSLSGGSSGELFF. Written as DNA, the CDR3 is TGTGCCAGCAGTTTATCGGGAGGAAGCTCCGGGGAGCTGTTTTTT.

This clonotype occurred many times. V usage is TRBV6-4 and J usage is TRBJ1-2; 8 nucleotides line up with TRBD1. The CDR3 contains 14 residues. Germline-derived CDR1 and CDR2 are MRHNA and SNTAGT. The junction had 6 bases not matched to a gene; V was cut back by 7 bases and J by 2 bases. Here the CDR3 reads CASTWTGRNYGYTF. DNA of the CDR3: TGTGCCAGCACCTGGACAGGGAGGAACTATGGCTACACCTTC.

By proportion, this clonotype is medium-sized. The CDR3 DNA sequence: TGTGCCAGCAGTACCGGGACTAGCGGTTACTACAATGAGCAGTTCTTC. It translates to CASSTGTSGYYNEQFF. The chain uses TRBV12-3 or TRBV12-4 and TRBJ2-1, with 11 bases that match TRBD2. J gave up 3 bases and V 5 bases, and 6 bases lay outside the gene matches. This CDR3 comprises 16 residues.

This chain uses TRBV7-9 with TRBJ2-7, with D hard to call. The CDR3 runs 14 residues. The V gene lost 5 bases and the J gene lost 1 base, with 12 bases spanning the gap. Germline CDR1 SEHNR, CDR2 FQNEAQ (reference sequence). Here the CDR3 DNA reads TGTGCCAGCAGCAAAGGTCCGGAGTCCTACGAGCAGTACTTC. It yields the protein CASSKGPESYEQYF.

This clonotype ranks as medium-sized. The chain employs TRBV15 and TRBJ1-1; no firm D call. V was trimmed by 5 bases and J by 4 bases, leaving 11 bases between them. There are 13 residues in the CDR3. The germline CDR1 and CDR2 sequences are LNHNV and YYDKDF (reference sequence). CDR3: CATSGQASTEAFF. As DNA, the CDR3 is TGTGCCACCAGCGGGCAGGCAAGCACTGAAGCTTTCTTT.

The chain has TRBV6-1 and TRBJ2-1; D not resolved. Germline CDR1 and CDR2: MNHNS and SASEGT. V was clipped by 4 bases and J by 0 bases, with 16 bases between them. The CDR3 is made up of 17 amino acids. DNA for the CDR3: TGTGCCAGCAGTGTCAGCCCAACTGGAAGCTCCTACAATGAGCAGTTCTTC. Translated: CASSVSPTGSSYNEQFF.

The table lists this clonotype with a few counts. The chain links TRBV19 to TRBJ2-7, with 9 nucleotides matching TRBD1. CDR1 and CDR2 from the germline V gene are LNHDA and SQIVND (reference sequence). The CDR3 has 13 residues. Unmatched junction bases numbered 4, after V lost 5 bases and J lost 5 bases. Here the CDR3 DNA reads TGTGCCAGTAGTTCTGGGACAGGGCACGAGCAGTACTTC. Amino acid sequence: CASSSGTGHEQYF.

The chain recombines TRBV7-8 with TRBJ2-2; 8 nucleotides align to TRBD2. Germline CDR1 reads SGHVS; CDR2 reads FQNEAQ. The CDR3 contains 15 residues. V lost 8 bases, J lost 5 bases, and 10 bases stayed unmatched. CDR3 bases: TGTGCCAGCGGGGATATAGCGGGACGGACCGGGGAGCTGTTTTTT. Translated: CASGDIAGRTGELFF.

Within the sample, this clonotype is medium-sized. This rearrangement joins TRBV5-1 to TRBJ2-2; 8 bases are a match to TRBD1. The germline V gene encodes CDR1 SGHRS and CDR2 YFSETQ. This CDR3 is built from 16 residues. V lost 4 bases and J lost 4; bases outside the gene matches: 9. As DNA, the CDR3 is TGCGCCAGCAGCACCCTGACAGGGGTGGGCACCGGGGAGCTGTTTTTT. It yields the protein CASSTLTGVGTGELFF.

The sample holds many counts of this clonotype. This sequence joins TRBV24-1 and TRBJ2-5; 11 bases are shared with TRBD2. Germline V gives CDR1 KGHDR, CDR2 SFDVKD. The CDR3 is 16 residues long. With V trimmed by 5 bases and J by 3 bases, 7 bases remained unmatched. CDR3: CATSAVGTSGEETQYF. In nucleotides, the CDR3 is TGTGCCACCAGTGCCGTAGGGACTAGCGGAGAAGAGACCCAGTACTTC.

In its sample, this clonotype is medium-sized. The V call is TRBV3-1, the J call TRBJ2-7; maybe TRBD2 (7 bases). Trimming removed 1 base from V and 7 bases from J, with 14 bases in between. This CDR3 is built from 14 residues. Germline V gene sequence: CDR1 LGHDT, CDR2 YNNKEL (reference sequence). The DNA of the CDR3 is TGTGCCAGCAGCCAAGTTGCGGGGGCCCTTGAGCAGTACTTC. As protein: CASSQVAGALEQYF.

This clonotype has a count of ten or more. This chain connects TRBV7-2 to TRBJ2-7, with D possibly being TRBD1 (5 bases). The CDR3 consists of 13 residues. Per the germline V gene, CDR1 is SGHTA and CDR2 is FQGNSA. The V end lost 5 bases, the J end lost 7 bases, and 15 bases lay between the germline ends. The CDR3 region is CASSPLSQGEQYF. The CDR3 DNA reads TGTGCCAGCAGCCCGCTGAGTCAGGGTGAGCAGTACTTC.

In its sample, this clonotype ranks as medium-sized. The CDR3 nucleotides read TGCAGCGTTGTCGGCGGGAGTCGGAATGAGCAGTTCTTC. Translation gives CSVVGGSRNEQFF. This sequence joins TRBV29-1 and TRBJ2-1, with 7 bases matching TRBD2. Germline assignment: CDR1 SQVTM and CDR2 ANQGSEA. CDR3 size: 13 residues. The V segment lost 4 bases and the J segment 7 bases; nucleotides outside the gene matches: 7.

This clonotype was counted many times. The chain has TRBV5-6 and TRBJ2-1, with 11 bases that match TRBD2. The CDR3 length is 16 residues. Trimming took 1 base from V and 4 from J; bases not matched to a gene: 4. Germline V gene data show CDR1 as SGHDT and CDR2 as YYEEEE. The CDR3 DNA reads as TGTGCCAGCAGCTTGATGGGACTAGCGGCGTACAATGAGCAGTTCTTC. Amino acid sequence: CASSLMGLAAYNEQFF.

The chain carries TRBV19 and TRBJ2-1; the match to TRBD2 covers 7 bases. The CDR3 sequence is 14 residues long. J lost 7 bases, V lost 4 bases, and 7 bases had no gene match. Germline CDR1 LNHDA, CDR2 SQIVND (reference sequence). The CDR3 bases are TGTGCCAGTAGTACCGGACTAGACAGAAATGAGCAGTTCTTC. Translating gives CASSTGLDRNEQFF.

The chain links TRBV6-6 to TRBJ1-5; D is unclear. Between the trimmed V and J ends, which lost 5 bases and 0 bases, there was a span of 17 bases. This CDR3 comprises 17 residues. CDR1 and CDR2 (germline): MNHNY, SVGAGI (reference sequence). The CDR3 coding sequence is TGTGCCAGCAGTCCCCTCTTGTCAATGGGTAGCAATCAGCCCCAGCATTTT. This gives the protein CASSPLLSMGSNQPQHF.

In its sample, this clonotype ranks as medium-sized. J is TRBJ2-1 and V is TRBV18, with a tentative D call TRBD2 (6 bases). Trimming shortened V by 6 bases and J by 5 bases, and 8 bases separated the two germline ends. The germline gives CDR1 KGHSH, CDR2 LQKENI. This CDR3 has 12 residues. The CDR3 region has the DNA TGTGCCAGCTCTAGCGGAAACAATGAGCAGTTCTTC. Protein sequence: CASSSGNNEQFF. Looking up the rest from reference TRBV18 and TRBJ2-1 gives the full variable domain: NAGVMQNPRHLVRRRGQEARLRCSPMKGHSHVYWYRQLPEEGLKFMVYLQKENIIDESGMPKERFSAEFPKEGPSILRIQQVVRGDSAAYFCASSSGNNEQFFGPGTRLTVL.

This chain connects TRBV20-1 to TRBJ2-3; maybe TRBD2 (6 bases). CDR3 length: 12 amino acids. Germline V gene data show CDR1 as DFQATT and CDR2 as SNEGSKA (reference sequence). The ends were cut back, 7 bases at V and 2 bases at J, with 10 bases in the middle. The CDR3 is CSGRDPTDTQYF. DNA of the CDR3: TGCAGTGGGAGGGACCCCACAGATACGCAGTATTTT.

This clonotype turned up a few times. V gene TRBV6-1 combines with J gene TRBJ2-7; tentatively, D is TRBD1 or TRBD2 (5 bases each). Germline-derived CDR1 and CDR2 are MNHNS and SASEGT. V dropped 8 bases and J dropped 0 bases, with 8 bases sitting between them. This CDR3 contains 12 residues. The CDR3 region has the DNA TGTGCCAGCCGGGACCCCTCCTACGAGCAGTACTTC. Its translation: CASRDPSYEQYF.

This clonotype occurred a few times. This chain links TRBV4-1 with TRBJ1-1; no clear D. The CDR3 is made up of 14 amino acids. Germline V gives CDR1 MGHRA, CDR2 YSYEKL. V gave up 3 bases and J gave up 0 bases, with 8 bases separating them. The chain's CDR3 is CASSHPGLNTEAFF. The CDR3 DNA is TGCGCCAGCAGCCATCCGGGTCTGAACACTGAAGCTTTCTTT.

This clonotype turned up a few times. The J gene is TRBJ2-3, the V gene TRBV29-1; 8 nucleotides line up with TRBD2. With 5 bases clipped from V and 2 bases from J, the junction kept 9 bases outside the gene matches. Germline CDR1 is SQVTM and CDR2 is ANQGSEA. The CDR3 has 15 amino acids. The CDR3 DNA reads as TGCAGCGTTCGAACTAGCGGTTCCCTCACAGATACGCAGTATTTT. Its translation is CSVRTSGSLTDTQYF.

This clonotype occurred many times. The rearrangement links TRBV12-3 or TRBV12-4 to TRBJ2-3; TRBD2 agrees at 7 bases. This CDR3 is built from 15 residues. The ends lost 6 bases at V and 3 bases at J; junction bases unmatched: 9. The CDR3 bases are TGTGCCAGCAGCATCAGCGGGGAGGGTACAGATACGCAGTATTTT. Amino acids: CASSISGEGTDTQYF.

The CDR3 loop is CSARDSAQETQYF. CDR3 coding DNA: TGCAGTGCTAGAGATAGCGCCCAAGAGACCCAGTACTTC. The rearrangement links TRBV20-1 to TRBJ2-5; tentatively, D is TRBD2 (5 bases). Deletions cut 0 bases from V and 1 base from J, with 6 bases between. Germline CDR1 reads DFQATT; CDR2 reads SNEGSKA (reference sequence). CDR3 length: 13 amino acids.

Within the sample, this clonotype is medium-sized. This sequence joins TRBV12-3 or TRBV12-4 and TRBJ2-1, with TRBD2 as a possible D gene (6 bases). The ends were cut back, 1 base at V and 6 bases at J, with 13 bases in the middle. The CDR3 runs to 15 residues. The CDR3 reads CASSLGLVGVNEQFF. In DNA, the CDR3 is TGTGCCAGCAGTTTAGGACTAGTTGGGGTCAATGAGCAGTTCTTC.